A selection of T cell receptor beta chains follows, all from one sample in a study of blood T cell repertoires in COVID-19. Sequenced by immunoSEQ multiplex PCR; TCRdb stores in-frame clones only, minus some. This sample has 150,000 to 200,000 clones, with 81% found just once. Sequenced: peripheral blood. All receptors come from a woman of 80 years or more with COVID-19, enrolled during active disease. Each CDR3 is given with its conserved first and last residue. A D gene is named only where the DNA matches it firmly. The listing skips clone size in some rows; elsewhere it reads once, few, many or a size class.

TRBV2	NA	TRBJ2-5	NA	TGTGCCAGCAACCCCCAGGGACTGGCGGAAGAGACCCAGTACTTC	CASNPQGLAEETQYF
TRBV6-6	NA	TRBJ2-3	TRBD2	TGTGCCAGCAGTCCACTTCGTACTAGCGGGGTACCAGATACGCAGTATTTT	CASSPLRTSGVPDTQYF
TRBV12-2	NA	TRBJ1-5	NA	TGTGCAAGTCGCCCGGACCGAGCGGGGCCGAATCAGCCCCAGCATTTT	CASRPDRAGPNQPQHF
TRBV3-1/TRBV3-2	NA	TRBJ2-7	NA	TGTGCCAGCAGCCAAGGGACATTCTTCTACGAGCAGTACTTC	CASSQGTFFYEQYF
TRBV10-1	few	TRBJ2-1	TRBD2	TGCGCCAGCAGCGGTCCAACTAGCGGGACGTACAATGAGCAGTTCTTC	CASSGPTSGTYNEQFF
TRBV5-6	once	TRBJ1-2	NA	TGTGCCAGCAGCAGGACAGTTAATGGCTACACCTTC	CASSRTVNGYTF
TRBV14	NA	TRBJ2-7	TRBD1	TGTGCCAGCAGCCAGGCCGGACAGGGTTGGCACGAGCAGTACTTC	CASSQAGQGWHEQYF
TRBV7-9	NA	TRBJ2-2	NA	TGTGCCAGCAGCCGAACTATTGCGAACACCGGGGAGCTGTTTTTT	CASSRTIANTGELFF
TRBV28	NA	TRBJ1-1	NA	TGTGCCAGCAGTTCCCGACAGGTCGGCGGGGCTTTCTTT	CASSSRQVGGAFF
TRBV7-9	once	TRBJ2-7	NA	TGTGCCAGCAGCTTAGCGGGGCCGGGCGAGCAGTACTTC	CASSLAGPGEQYF
TRBV21-1	NA	TRBJ2-7	NA	TGTGCCAGCAGCAAAACGGCAGGGAGGGCGTACGAGCAGTACTTC	CASSKTAGRAYEQYF
TRBV5-4	NA	TRBJ1-6	TRBD1	TGTGCCAGCAGCTTGGATGTGGGAAAGACAGGGGGGTCACCCCTCCACTTT	CASSLDVGKTGGSPLHF
TRBV7-8	NA	TRBJ2-7	NA	TGTGCCAGCAGCTTATCCGGGAAGGGCTACGAGCAGTACTTC	CASSLSGKGYEQYF
TRBV27	NA	TRBJ2-1	TRBD1	TGTGCCAGCGCCAGGGGGACCCTCTCCTACAATGAGCAGTTCTTC	CASARGTLSYNEQFF
TRBV11-2	NA	TRBJ2-2	TRBD1	TGTGCCAGCAGCGTCGCGCAGGGGGCAGGCGGGGAGCTGTTTTTT	CASSVAQGAGGELFF
TRBV29-1	NA	TRBJ1-1	NA	TGCAGCGCCTTTGACCGAGGAACTGAAGCTTTCTTT	CSAFDRGTEAFF
TRBV7-8	few	TRBJ1-2	TRBD1	TGTGCCAGCAGTCGGACAGGGAACTATGGCTACACCTTC	CASSRTGNYGYTF
TRBV15	NA	TRBJ2-7	NA	TGTGCCACCGGGGGACAAGAAAACTACGAGCAGTACTTC	CATGGQENYEQYF
TRBV6-5	once	TRBJ1-1	NA	TGTGCCAGCAGTTACTCCGACAGGTACACTGAAGCTTTCTTT	CASSYSDRYTEAFF
TRBV7-2	NA	TRBJ1-2	NA	TGTGCCAGCAGCTTAATGGCAGGGATCGGCTACACCTTC	CASSLMAGIGYTF